This TCR beta chain was observed in a study of beta chain features in type 1 diabetes. Every isolated RNA sample was fully reverse transcribed, so sequencing captured expressed TCRB transcripts. TCRdb's copy holds only in-frame clones and misses some; the assay was immunoSEQ multiplex PCR. The table has roughly 500,000 clones, about 30% seen once; the top ten hold about 0.065%. This CDR3 comprises 19 residues. Per the germline V gene, CDR1 is ENHRY and CDR2 is SYGVKD. V was pared by 2 bases and J by 2 bases, with 25 bases between. Sequenced: naive CD4+ T cells from blood. This clonotype was sampled from a man younger than 35 in good health. V and J are TRBV10-3 and TRBJ2-7; perhaps TRBD2 as D (7 bases). Here the CDR3 DNA reads TGTGCCATCAGTGAGAGAAAAGGACTGGGGGCGGGAGTCGCCTACGAGCAGTACTTC. Translated, it gives CAISERKGLGAGVAYEQYF.